What follows describes a single TCR beta chain. Measured with immunoSEQ multiplex PCR; TCRdb has only the in-frame clones, and not every one. The sample consists of 90,000 to 100,000 clones, roughly nine tenths of them appearing once. With 4 bases clipped from V and 3 bases from J, the junction kept 13 bases outside the gene matches. Per germline, CDR1 LNHDA and CDR2 SQIVND (reference sequence). This CDR3 comprises 19 residues. The sample comes from a study of blood T cell repertoires in COVID-19. This receptor was identified in a man aged 65 to 79 with acute or convalescent COVID-19. What was sequenced was peripheral blood. The chain recombines TRBV19 with TRBJ2-3; 13 bases fit TRBD2. The CDR3 region has the DNA TGTGCCAGTAGTAAAGGACTAGCGGGGGCAGGCTTAGGGACAGATACGCAGTATTTT. This encodes CASSKGLAGAGLGTDTQYF.